This T cell receptor beta chain was recovered during a study of T cells in Graves' hyperthyroidism and ophthalmopathy. Study findings and constraints: Ophthalmopathy, which appeared later, was predicted by the model a median 6.5 months before onset.

Reasons for excluding patients were uncontrolled infection, other autoimmune disease, pregnancy or lactation. Clinical symptoms, serum thyroxine, TRAb, thyroid ultrasound and orbital computed tomography established diagnosis. The CDR3 extends over 13 amino acids. V shed 2 bases and J shed 1 base, with 8 bases lying between them. Germline-derived CDR1 and CDR2 are GTSNPN and SVGIG (reference sequence). TCR beta CDR3 regions were amplified from RNA transcripts. First-round RT-PCR of the TCR CDR3 relied on the HTBI primer set. TCRdb reprocessed the multiplex PCR reads via MiXCR and lists one record per CDR3 protein. Here the sample spans about 570,000 distinct CDR3 sequences, about 45% being singletons. Regarding this clonotype: Its specificity is unknown.

This chain links TRBV30 with TRBJ1-1; D gene uncertain. The clonotype comes from an adult woman with Graves' disease, either hyperthyroidism or ophthalmopathy (not recorded which). The specimen was peripheral blood or thyroid tissue (not recorded which). CDR3 in DNA: TGTGCCTGGAGTATCCAGGAGAACACTGAAGCTTTCTTT. It codes for CAWSIQENTEAFF.